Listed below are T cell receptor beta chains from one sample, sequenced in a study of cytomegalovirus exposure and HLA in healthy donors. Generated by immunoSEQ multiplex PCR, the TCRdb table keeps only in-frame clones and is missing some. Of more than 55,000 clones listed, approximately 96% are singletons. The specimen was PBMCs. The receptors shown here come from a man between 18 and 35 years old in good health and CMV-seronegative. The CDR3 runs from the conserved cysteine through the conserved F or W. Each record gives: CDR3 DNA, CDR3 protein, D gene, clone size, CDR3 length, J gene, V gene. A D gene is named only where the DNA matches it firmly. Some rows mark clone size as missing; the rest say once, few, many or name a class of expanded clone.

TGTGCCAGCAGCTTACAACTAGCTGCAGAGACCCAGTACTTC CASSLQLAAETQYF . . 14 TRBJ2-5 TRBV7-2
TGTGCCAGCAAGGGGACAGGGAGTGAAAAACTGTTTTTT CASKGTGSEKLFF TRBD1 . 13 TRBJ1-4 TRBV2
TGTGCCAGCAGCACCCATGGGACAGGGAGTCCGCACGAGCAGTACTTC CASSTHGTGSPHEQYF TRBD1 . 16 TRBJ2-7 TRBV14
TGCGCCAGCAGCCAGGGACAGGGCCATCAGCCCCAGCATTTT CASSQGQGHQPQHF TRBD1 . 14 TRBJ1-5 TRBV4-1
TGCGCCAGCAGCACGGGACAGCCGAACACCGGGGAGCTGTTTTTT CASSTGQPNTGELFF TRBD1 few 15 TRBJ2-2 TRBV5-1
TGTGCCAGCTCACCCCGTATAGCGGGAGGTAGGACAGATACGCAGTATTTT CASSPRIAGGRTDTQYF TRBD2 . 17 TRBJ2-3 TRBV18
TGTGCCAGCAGCTTAACTTACAGAATGAACACCGGGGAGCTGTTTTTT CASSLTYRMNTGELFF . . 16 TRBJ2-2 TRBV7-2
TGTGCCAGCTCACACCAAACCGGGACAGGTTTTCATAATGGCTACACCTTC CASSHQTGTGFHNGYTF TRBD1 . 17 TRBJ1-2 TRBV18
TGTGCCAGCAGCCCGGGACACTTCCAAGAGACCCAGTACTTC CASSPGHFQETQYF . . 14 TRBJ2-5 TRBV9
TGTGCCAGCAGTGAGCTTAGCGAGAGCTCCTACAATGAGCAGTTCTTC CASSELSESSYNEQFF . . 16 TRBJ2-1 TRBV2
TGTGCCAGCAGCTTATCTAGCGGGAGCCCCAAAAACATTCAGTACTTC CASSLSSGSPKNIQYF TRBD2 . 16 TRBJ2-4 TRBV11-2
TGTGCCAGCAGCGTAGACAGGGATGAGCAGTTCTTC CASSVDRDEQFF . . 12 TRBJ2-1 TRBV9
TGTGCCAGCAAGGTGACCGGGACAGGGGGCTACGAGCAGTACTTC CASKVTGTGGYEQYF TRBD1 . 15 TRBJ2-7 TRBV2
TGTGCCAGCAGTAGTGGGGGGACAGGGACCTACGAGCAGTACTTC CASSSGGTGTYEQYF TRBD1 once 15 TRBJ2-7 TRBV6-5
TGCAGCGTTGAAGTCTCACAGGGAAGGGCAGATACGCAGTATTTT CSVEVSQGRADTQYF . . 15 TRBJ2-3 TRBV29-1
TGTGCCACTAAGATTACTCAGGGGCTCAACGAGCAGTACTTC CATKITQGLNEQYF . . 14 TRBJ2-7 TRBV19
TGTGCCAGCAGCACGGGACAGATAAACTATGGCTACACCTTC CASSTGQINYGYTF TRBD1 . 14 TRBJ1-2 TRBV7-9
TGTGCCAGCAGCCTGGGGGGACTAGCGGGTTACGAGCAGTACTTC CASSLGGLAGYEQYF TRBD2 . 15 TRBJ2-7 TRBV13
TGTGCCAGCAGTCCAACCCGGGGGGGCGCGGAGACCCAGTACTTC CASSPTRGGAETQYF TRBD2 . 15 TRBJ2-5 TRBV6-1
TGCGCCAGCAGGACTAGCGGGGCCCCACGGGGCAATGAGCAGTTCTTC CASRTSGAPRGNEQFF TRBD2 . 16 TRBJ2-1 TRBV10-2
TGTGCCAGTAGTATATCCCCCCTTCTAGCGGGGCAGAAGGAGACCCAGTACTTC CASSISPLLAGQKETQYF TRBD2 . 18 TRBJ2-5 TRBV19
TGTGCCAGCAGAGCACAGGGGGCGCAGACCGGGGAGCTGTTTTTT CASRAQGAQTGELFF TRBD1 . 15 TRBJ2-2 TRBV6-5
TGCGCCAGCAGCCAAGATCCCGGGAGGTACAATGAGCAGTTCTTC CASSQDPGRYNEQFF TRBD2 . 15 TRBJ2-1 TRBV4-3
TGCGCCAGCAGCCAAGTGATGGTCTCGGGGGAAGAGACCCAGTACTTC CASSQVMVSGEETQYF . . 16 TRBJ2-5 TRBV4-3
TGTGCCAGCAGCCGACAAAACTCTGGGGCCAACGTCCTGACTTTC CASSRQNSGANVLTF . . 15 TRBJ2-6 TRBV28
TGTGCCAGCAGTTTTGCGGGAGAGGGAGATACGCAGTATTTT CASSFAGEGDTQYF TRBD2 once 14 TRBJ2-3 TRBV27
TGTGCCAGCAGTGAAATAGTGTGGGGACAGAACAATGAGCAGTTCTTC CASSEIVWGQNNEQFF TRBD1 once 16 TRBJ2-1 TRBV2
TGTGCCCCTGAGGCGGTTTACGTCCTGACTTTC CAPEAVYVLTF . . 11 TRBJ2-6 TRBV7-9
TGTGCCAGCAGCCTCCCGGGACTAGCTTACGAGCAGTACTTC CASSLPGLAYEQYF TRBD2 . 14 TRBJ2-7 TRBV2
TGTGCCAGCAGCCCACAGGGGGCTTACCACAATGAGCAGTTCTTC CASSPQGAYHNEQFF TRBD1 . 15 TRBJ2-1 TRBV13
TGCGCCAGTTTCGGTGAGGGCTCTGGGGCCAACGTCCTGACTTTC CASFGEGSGANVLTF . . 15 TRBJ2-6 TRBV5-1
TGTGCCAGCAGCTTAGTGGGGGCATGGGGCACCGGGGAGCTGTTTTTT CASSLVGAWGTGELFF . . 16 TRBJ2-2 TRBV11-1
TGTGCCAGCAGACCAGGGGGCCCGGGAACTGAAGCTTTCTTT CASRPGGPGTEAFF TRBD1 . 14 TRBJ1-1 TRBV28
TGTGCCAGCAGCTCCCGGGACAGGCCCTACAATGAGCAGTTCTTC CASSSRDRPYNEQFF TRBD1 . 15 TRBJ2-1 TRBV11-2
TGCAGCGTTGTCGGACAGAACTATGGCTACACCTTC CSVVGQNYGYTF . . 12 TRBJ1-2 TRBV29-1
TGTGCCACCCAGGCCCCACTCGCGAGCCTAGCGGGAGGGCCCCGGGAGACCCAGTACTTC CATQAPLASLAGGPRETQYF TRBD2 . 20 TRBJ2-5 TRBV27
TGTGCCAGCAGTGAAGAGTCGATGGCGGGACAGCCCACTGAAGCTTTCTTT CASSEESMAGQPTEAFF TRBD1 . 17 TRBJ1-1 TRBV6-1
TGCGCCAGCAGCCACCTGGGGAGGGGACAGGGTTTCGACGAGCAGTACTTC CASSHLGRGQGFDEQYF TRBD1 . 17 TRBJ2-7 TRBV4-1
TGCGCCAGCAGATCAAAACCGGGACTAGCGGGAGGCTTGGGGTCGTGGGAGCAGTTCTTC CASRSKPGLAGGLGSWEQFF TRBD2 . 20 TRBJ2-1 TRBV10-2
TGTGCCAGCAGTTGGGGGGGTTGGACTAGCGGGATCGAGACCCAGTACTTC CASSWGGWTSGIETQYF TRBD2 . 17 TRBJ2-5 TRBV28
TGTGCCAGCAGTTCGCCGGGACAAGCCTACGAGCAGTACTTC CASSSPGQAYEQYF . . 14 TRBJ2-7 TRBV6-5
TGTGCCAGCAGCTTAGGGTCAGGGTCTAGTGAAAAACTGTTTTTT CASSLGSGSSEKLFF . . 15 TRBJ1-4 TRBV11-2
TGCGCCAGCAGCTTGATGGGGCCCTATAACACCGGGGAGCTGTTTTTT CASSLMGPYNTGELFF . . 16 TRBJ2-2 TRBV5-1
TGCGCCAGCAGCTTGTATCAGGGGGCGCAGGGTGAGCAGTTCTTC CASSLYQGAQGEQFF TRBD1 . 15 TRBJ2-1 TRBV5-1
TGTGCCAGCGCCTTAGCCAGGGGAGCTGGGGCCAACGTCCTGACTTTC CASALARGAGANVLTF . . 16 TRBJ2-6 TRBV2
TGTGCCAGCAGCATAGGGCTAGCGGAGGCAGATACGCAGTATTTT CASSIGLAEADTQYF TRBD2 . 15 TRBJ2-3 TRBV5-8
TGTGCCAGTAGTGGGGCGAGACAGGGCCCCCGCGAGCAGTACTTC CASSGARQGPREQYF TRBD1 . 15 TRBJ2-7 TRBV19
TGTGCCAGCAGCGTTGACTTCGGGGGATTAGCTTTCTTT CASSVDFGGLAFF . . 13 TRBJ1-1 TRBV14
TGTGCCACCAGCAGAGATCGGAGGGGTGGAAGCGAGCAGTACTTC CATSRDRRGGSEQYF . . 15 TRBJ2-7 TRBV15
TGTGCCTGGGGACGGGGGGTGGATGGCAATCAGCCCCAGCATTTT CAWGRGVDGNQPQHF . . 15 TRBJ1-5 TRBV30
TGTGCCAGCAGCTCGGCTACGGGGGTAAACATTCAGTACTTC CASSSATGVNIQYF . . 14 TRBJ2-4 TRBV7-2
TGTGCCAGCAGCTTCGGACTAGCGTCAGATACGCAGTATTTT CASSFGLASDTQYF TRBD2 . 14 TRBJ2-3 TRBV7-2
TGTGCCACCAGCAGTTATAGCGGCTACGAGCAGTACTTC CATSSYSGYEQYF . few 13 TRBJ2-7 TRBV15
TGTGCCAGCAGTACCCCCCAGCGGAGAGCCTACGAGCAGTACTTC CASSTPQRRAYEQYF . . 15 TRBJ2-7 TRBV28
TGTGCCAGCAGCTTCGGGGGGCTTCGGTCCTACGAGCAGTACTTC CASSFGGLRSYEQYF . . 15 TRBJ2-7 TRBV7-2
TGTGCCAGCAGTTTATGGACTAGCGACAATGAGCAGTTCTTC CASSLWTSDNEQFF TRBD2 . 14 TRBJ2-1 TRBV27
TGTGCCAGCAGTGAAAATCAGGACAGGATCTATGGCTACACCTTC CASSENQDRIYGYTF TRBD1 . 15 TRBJ1-2 TRBV6-1
TGTGCCAGCAGCGTAACTAGCGGTACCTACGAGCAGTACTTC CASSVTSGTYEQYF TRBD2 . 14 TRBJ2-7 TRBV7-2
TGTGCCAGCTCACCACGGGTCTCAGGCTTGAACACTGAAGCTTTCTTT CASSPRVSGLNTEAFF . . 16 TRBJ1-1 TRBV18